This T cell receptor (beta chain) stems from a study of CD8 T cells in ankylosing spondylitis. The study, taken as a whole, reports: Several highly homologous variants made up a TCR beta motif, and this motif appeared characteristic of ankylosing spondylitis blood. Clones linked to the disease showed a CD8+ phenotype. They occurred at relatively low frequencies in peripheral blood. There were earlier reports of some motif variants in reactive arthritis synovial fluid and blood. Significantly higher representation of disease-linked clones was reported for matched ankylosing spondylitis synovial fluid.

TCRdb reprocessed the 5' RACE reads via MiXCR and lists one record per CDR3 protein. This table has about 140,000 distinct CDR3 sequences, roughly 8.3% appearing once. This clonotype was seen ten or more times. Its target is not known. The germline V gene encodes CDR1 KGHDR and CDR2 SFDVKD. V lost 4 bases to trimming and J lost 4 bases; unmatched junction nucleotides: 6. The CDR3 has 16 residues. Sequenced material: synovial fluid, either unsorted or a sorted T cell fraction (not recorded which). V is TRBV24-1 and J is TRBJ2-1; 10 bases are shared with TRBD2. This TCR was recovered from a male donor with ankylosing spondylitis. The CDR3 DNA follows: TGTGCCACCAGTGAAGCCGGGACTAGCGATTACAATGAGCAGTTCTTC. Translated, it gives CATSEAGTSDYNEQFF.